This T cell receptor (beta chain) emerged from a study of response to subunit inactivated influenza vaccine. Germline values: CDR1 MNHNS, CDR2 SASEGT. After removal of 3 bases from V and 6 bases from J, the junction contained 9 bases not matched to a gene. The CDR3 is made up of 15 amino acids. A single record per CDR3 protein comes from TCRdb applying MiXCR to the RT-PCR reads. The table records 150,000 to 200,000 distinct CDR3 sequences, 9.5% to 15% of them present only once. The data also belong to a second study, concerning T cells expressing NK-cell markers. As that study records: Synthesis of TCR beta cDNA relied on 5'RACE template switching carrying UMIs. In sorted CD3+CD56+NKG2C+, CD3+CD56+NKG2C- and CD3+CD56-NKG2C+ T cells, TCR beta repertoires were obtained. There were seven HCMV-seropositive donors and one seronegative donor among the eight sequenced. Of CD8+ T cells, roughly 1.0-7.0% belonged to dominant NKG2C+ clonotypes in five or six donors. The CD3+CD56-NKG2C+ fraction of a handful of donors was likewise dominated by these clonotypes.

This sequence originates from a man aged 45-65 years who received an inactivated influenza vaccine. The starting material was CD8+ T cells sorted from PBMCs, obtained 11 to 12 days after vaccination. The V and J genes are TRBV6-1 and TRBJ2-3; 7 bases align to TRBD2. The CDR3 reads CASSEALGGLDTQYF. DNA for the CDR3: TGTGCCAGCAGTGAGGCTTTGGGAGGGTTGGATACGCAGTATTTT.